The 28 T cell receptor beta chains listed next were all sequenced from one sample in a study of shared clonotypes between healthy human individuals. Clones were read by immunoSEQ multiplex PCR, and TCRdb kept only the in-frame ones, dropping some. The sample has a few million clones, approximately 95% seen once. Sequenced input: naive CD4+ T cells from PBMCs. Sample subset: CD45RA+ positively selected. These receptors came from a man aged 18 to 29 in good health. Some clones in this sample may be carry-over from other donors' samples.

The chain has TRBV28 and TRBJ2-3; 8 bases agree with TRBD2. CDR1 MDHEN and CDR2 SYDVKM come from the germline V gene. The CDR3 has 16 amino acids. The junction had 16 bases not matched to a gene; V was cut back by 5 bases and J by 9 bases. CDR3 in DNA: TGTGCCAGCAGTGGGAGCGGGAGCCCCCGGGAGGGCACGCAGTATTTT. Its translation: CASSGSGSPREGTQYF. Complete variable domain (other parts from reference TRBV28 and TRBJ2-3): DVKVTQSSRYLVKRTGEKVFLECVQDMDHENMFWYRQDPGLGLRLIYFSYDVKMKEKGDIPEGYSVSREKKERFSLILESASTNQTSMYLCASSGSGSPREGTQYFGPGTRLTVL.

V is TRBV2 and J is TRBJ1-2; D is perhaps TRBD1 (5 bases). The length of the CDR3 is 14 residues. V was clipped by 4 bases and J by 4 bases, with 13 bases between them. Germline values: CDR1 SNHLY, CDR2 FYNNEI. The CDR3 nucleotides read TGTGCCAGCAGTGTTCGAGGGGTGGCCTATGGCTACACCTTC. Translation: CASSVRGVAYGYTF.

DNA for the CDR3: TGTGCCAGCTCACCACGTTTCTGGGACAAATGGGACTATGGCTACACCTTC. Protein sequence: CASSPRFWDKWDYGYTF. The gene calls are TRBV18 and TRBJ1-2, with D possibly being TRBD1 (6 bases). The CDR3 is made up of 17 amino acids. Germline CDR1 and CDR2: KGHSH and LQKENI. Trimming shortened V by 1 base and J by 3 bases, and 18 bases separated the two germline ends.

The chain joins TRBV6-5 to TRBJ2-7; 7 nucleotides align to TRBD1. V dropped 6 bases and J dropped 3; count of bases not matched to a gene: 11. Germline lookup yields CDR1 MNHEY and CDR2 SVGAGI. This CDR3 has 15 amino acids. CDR3 coding DNA: TGTGCCAGCAGCGCCAGACAGGACAGGATCTACGAGCAGTACTTC. Translating it yields CASSARQDRIYEQYF.

This chain uses TRBV5-1 with TRBJ2-1; D unclear. V was trimmed by 2 bases and J by 4 bases, leaving 7 bases between them. This CDR3 is 13 amino acids long. CDR1 and CDR2 from the germline V gene are SGHRS and YFSETQ. The CDR3 region has the DNA TGCGCCAGCAGCTTAGAGGATTACAATGAGCAGTTCTTC. It translates to CASSLEDYNEQFF. Based on the CDR3 plus reference TRBV5-1 and TRBJ2-1, the full variable domain is KAGVTQTPRYLIKTRGQQVTLSCSPISGHRSVSWYQQTPGQGLQFLFEYFSETQRNKGNFPGRFSGRQFSNSRSEMNVSTLELGDSALYLCASSLEDYNEQFFGPGTRLTVL.

This clone was observed once. Other DNA sequences from this sample encode an identical CDR3 as well. This chain connects TRBV2 to TRBJ2-1; D is ambiguous. Trimming removed 5 bases at V and 8 bases at J, with 7 bases between. The CDR3 is 11 residues long. The germline V gene encodes CDR1 SNHLY and CDR2 FYNNEI. The CDR3 sequence: CASSYADEQFF. The DNA for the CDR3 is TGTGCCAGCAGTTACGCAGATGAGCAGTTCTTC.

This clone appeared once. The chain employs TRBV14 and TRBJ2-7; TRBD2 is a possible D gene (6 bases). From germline, CDR1 is SGHDN and CDR2 FVKESK. The CDR3 sequence is 17 residues long. V lost 0 bases to trimming and J lost 2 bases, with 17 bases between them. Written as DNA, the CDR3 is TGTGCCAGCAGCCAAGATAGGGGACTGGGAAAGGCCTACGAGCAGTACTTC. Protein: CASSQDRGLGKAYEQYF.

In its sample, this clone was seen once. The V and J genes are TRBV6-1 and TRBJ2-7; D is perhaps TRBD2 (6 bases). The CDR3 consists of 16 residues. V lost 1 base and J 4 bases, leaving 17 bases between the germline ends. Germline values: CDR1 MNHNS, CDR2 SASEGT. The chain's CDR3 is CASSEGGGPRWYEQYF. The CDR3 DNA follows: TGTGCCAGCAGTGAAGGTGGAGGGCCGAGGTGGTACGAGCAGTACTTC.

The genes are TRBV2 and TRBJ1-4; D not certain. This CDR3 contains 13 residues. CDR1 is SNHLY, CDR2 FYNNEI, per germline. V was shortened by 5 bases and J by 8 bases, with 12 bases between the two germline ends. The CDR3 DNA is TGTGCCAGCAGTCCGACCCGCCGGGAAAAACTGTTTTTT. Protein: CASSPTRREKLFF. Together with reference TRBV2 and TRBJ1-4, the CDR3 gives the full variable domain: EPEVTQTPSHQVTQMGQEVILRCVPISNHLYFYWYRQILGQKVEFLVSFYNNEISEKSEIFDDQFSVERPDGSNFTLKIRSTKLEDSAMYFCASSPTRREKLFFGSGTQLSVL.

The rearrangement links TRBV11-3 to TRBJ1-1; tentatively, D is TRBD1 (5 bases). Germline loops: CDR1 SGHNT, CDR2 YENEEA. V lost 0 bases and J lost 4, with 12 bases in between. CDR3 length: 15 amino acids. CDR3 in DNA: TGTGCCAGCAGCTTAGAGGGCGTGGGGGTCACTGAAGCTTTCTTT. It encodes CASSLEGVGVTEAFF.

The rearrangement uses TRBV7-2 and TRBJ2-7, with 7 bases matching TRBD2. The germline CDR1 and CDR2 sequences are SGHTA and FQGNSA. Trimming removed 6 bases from V and 1 base from J; junction bases left unmatched: 6. This CDR3 contains 14 residues. The CDR3 loop is CASRAGRGSYEQYF. Here the CDR3 DNA reads TGTGCCAGCAGAGCGGGACGGGGATCCTACGAGCAGTACTTC.

The rearrangement links TRBV27 to TRBJ2-1; 8 bases map to TRBD2. Trimming removed 5 bases from V and 6 bases from J; junction bases left unmatched: 3. Germline V gene lookup returns CDR1 MNHEY and CDR2 SMNVEV (reference sequence). This CDR3 is 13 amino acids long. The CDR3 DNA reads TGTGCCAGCAGTACACTAGCGGTCAATGAGCAGTTCTTC. It translates to CASSTLAVNEQFF.

The chain has TRBV5-1 and TRBJ2-1, with TRBD2 matching over 8 bases. Trimming at V came to 4 bases and at J to 3 bases, leaving 21 bases not matched to a gene. Per the germline V gene, CDR1 is SGHRS and CDR2 is YFSETQ. The CDR3 contains 20 residues. CDR3 nucleotide sequence: TGCGCCAGCAGCCCCTATGTCGCAGCGGGAGTAGGTGTAATCTACAATGAGCAGTTCTTC. Its translation: CASSPYVAAGVGVIYNEQFF.

The gene calls are TRBV4-1 and TRBJ1-1, with D perhaps matching TRBD1 (5 bases). The V end was cut by 1 base, the J end by 0 bases, with 12 bases between. Germline V gene lookup returns CDR1 MGHRA and CDR2 YSYEKL. The CDR3 contains 16 residues. DNA for the CDR3: TGCGCCAGCAGCCAAGGGACATGGGGACTGAACACTGAAGCTTTCTTT. Translating it yields CASSQGTWGLNTEAFF.

This chain connects TRBV19 to TRBJ2-5; 7 nucleotides match TRBD1. CDR1 is LNHDA and CDR2 is SQIVND in the germline V gene (reference sequence). The CDR3 spans 14 residues. With 4 bases clipped from V and 5 bases from J, the junction kept 7 bases outside the gene matches. CDR3 DNA sequence: TGTGCCAGTAGTACACAGGGGAGAGGCGAGACCCAGTACTTC. It encodes CASSTQGRGETQYF.

The chain uses TRBV5-1 and TRBJ2-7; 10 bases line up with TRBD1. V shed 4 bases and J 2 bases; nucleotides not matched to a gene: 6. Germline V gene sequence: CDR1 SGHRS, CDR2 YFSETQ. This CDR3 is built from 15 residues. The CDR3: CASSLSGTGAYEQYF. The CDR3 nucleotides are TGCGCCAGCAGCCTATCCGGGACAGGGGCCTACGAGCAGTACTTC.

This clone was seen a single time. The V gene is TRBV6-1, the J gene TRBJ2-3; D uncertain. The CDR3 is 18 residues long. Per the germline V gene, CDR1 is MNHNS and CDR2 is SASEGT. With 3 bases removed from V and 0 bases from J, the gap between germline ends came to 19 bases. The CDR3 nucleotides read TGTGCCAGCAGTGATTTGATAGGAGAAACCCCTAGCACAGATACGCAGTATTTT. Residues: CASSDLIGETPSTDTQYF.

The V call is TRBV7-3, the J call TRBJ2-2, with D hard to call. The germline V gene encodes CDR1 SGHTA and CDR2 FQGTGA. CDR3 size: 15 residues. V was cut by 5 bases and J by 5 bases, with 15 bases left in between. Here the CDR3 reads CASSGWADRTGELFF. The CDR3 DNA is TGTGCCAGCAGCGGGTGGGCAGATCGGACCGGGGAGCTGTTTTTT.

The chain is built from TRBV28 and TRBJ2-2; D may be TRBD1 or TRBD2 (5 bases each). The V end was cut by 6 bases, the J end by 2 bases, with 10 bases between. The V gene's germline CDR1 is MDHEN and CDR2 SYDVKM. This CDR3 is 14 amino acids long. The CDR3: CASRGGGNTGELFF. The DNA of the CDR3 is TGTGCCAGCAGGGGTGGGGGAAACACCGGGGAGCTGTTTTTT.

This chain links TRBV7-3 with TRBJ2-2; D may match TRBD1 or TRBD2 (6 bases each). The CDR3 extends over 15 amino acids. Germline-derived CDR1 and CDR2 are SGHTA and FQGTGA. The V end was cut by 5 bases, the J end by 3 bases, with 13 bases between. The CDR3 region has the DNA TGTGCCAGCAGCGCCTCTAGGGGGGACACCGGGGAGCTGTTTTTT. Translation: CASSASRGDTGELFF.

This clone was recorded only once. The chain couples TRBV25-1 to TRBJ2-2, with 8 bases matching TRBD1. There are 15 residues in the CDR3. Looked up from germline, CDR1 is MGHDK and CDR2 is SYGVNS. V dropped 6 bases and J dropped 4; count of bases not matched to a gene: 7. CDR3 nucleotides: TGTGCCAGCAGGTCCGGGACAGGTTTCACCGGGGAGCTGTTTTTT. It specifies CASRSGTGFTGELFF.

V and J are TRBV28 and TRBJ2-7; 11 bases line up with TRBD1. The V gene's germline CDR1 is MDHEN and CDR2 SYDVKM. The CDR3 length is 15 residues. V trimming: 1 base; J trimming: 7 bases; junction bases outside the gene matches: 6. DNA for the CDR3: TGTGCCAGCAGTTTATCCGGGACAGGGGGATGGGAGCAGTACTTC. This codes for CASSLSGTGGWEQYF.

The gene calls are TRBV6-1 and TRBJ2-7; D might be TRBD1 (5 bases). The CDR3 extends over 15 amino acids. V was pared by 0 bases and J by 6 bases, with 15 bases between. Germline CDR1 reads MNHNS; CDR2 reads SASEGT. CDR3 loop: CASSEARQGLTEQYF. The CDR3 nucleotides read TGTGCCAGCAGTGAAGCGAGGCAGGGTCTGACCGAGCAGTACTTC.

The V and J genes are TRBV2 and TRBJ1-5, with 9 bases aligning to TRBD1. CDR3 length: 13 amino acids. From germline, CDR1 is SNHLY and CDR2 FYNNEI. V was clipped by 7 bases and J by 6 bases; unmatched bases: 4. CDR3 region: CASNQDRGQPQHF. The CDR3, as DNA: TGTGCCAGCAATCAGGACAGGGGTCAGCCCCAGCATTTT. The full variable domain, its missing parts supplied by reference TRBV2 and TRBJ1-5, is EPEVTQTPSHQVTQMGQEVILRCVPISNHLYFYWYRQILGQKVEFLVSFYNNEISEKSEIFDDQFSVERPDGSNFTLKIRSTKLEDSAMYFCASNQDRGQPQHFGDGTRLSIL.

J is TRBJ2-7 and V is TRBV7-2; perhaps TRBD2 as D (6 bases). The V end lost 1 base, the J end lost 3 bases, and 10 bases lay between the germline ends. The CDR3 extends over 14 amino acids. The germline V gene has CDR1 SGHTA and CDR2 FQGNSA. The DNA for the CDR3 is TGTGCCAGCAGCTTAGGATGGGGAGGCTACGAGCAGTACTTC. Translating it yields CASSLGWGGYEQYF.

The chain uses TRBV29-1 and TRBJ1-1; weak D call: TRBD1 (6 bases). The ends were cut back, 5 bases at V and 0 bases at J, with 16 bases in the middle. This CDR3 contains 15 residues. Germline CDR1 is SQVTM and CDR2 is ANQGSEA. For the CDR3, the DNA is TGCAGCGTTACGGGGGCAGGGGATATGAACACTGAAGCTTTCTTT. Translating gives CSVTGAGDMNTEAFF.

J is TRBJ2-3 and V is TRBV4-2; D might be TRBD2 (6 bases). CDR1 and CDR2 (germline): LGHNA, YNFKEQ. The length of the CDR3 is 15 residues. Trimming shortened V by 0 bases and J by 2 bases, and 9 bases separated the two germline ends. The chain's CDR3 is CASSQEAGTTDTQYF. CDR3 nucleotide sequence: TGTGCCAGCAGCCAAGAGGCGGGGACCACAGATACGCAGTATTTT.

This clone occurred once. The chain has TRBV28 and TRBJ1-4; D ambiguous. Germline V lookup: CDR1 MDHEN, CDR2 SYDVKM. Trimming stripped 6 bases from V and 8 bases from J, with 7 bases between. The CDR3 spans 11 residues. CDR3 residues: CASRSSEKLFF. CDR3 sequence (DNA): TGTGCCAGCAGGTCCTCCGAAAAACTGTTTTTT.